This T cell receptor (beta chain) was identified in a study of control samples from healthy donors and cancer patients. V was clipped by 1 base and J by 5 bases, with 15 bases between them. The CDR3 loop spans 16 amino acids. Germline V gene sequence: CDR1 SGHTS, CDR2 YDEGEE. Sequencing was performed with immunoSEQ multiplex PCR; in TCRdb, only in-frame clones are kept and a portion is missing. The sample shows tens of thousands of clones, roughly 89% of them seen only once. The sequence came from a woman in her sixties or seventies with head and neck cancer. Sequenced sample: PBMCs. The chain uses TRBV5-8 and TRBJ2-2; maybe TRBD2 (6 bases). The CDR3 nucleotides read TGTGCCAGCAGCTTGCGGAGGGGCGCATTGACCGGGGAGCTGTTTTTT. This codes for CASSLRRGALTGELFF.